A single sample is the source of the 28 T cell receptor beta chains below, sequenced in a study of T-cell reconstitution after alpha-beta-depleted transplantation in children (dated by TCRdb to the mid-2010s). The library was generated by PCR. The reads were generated on an Illumina HiSeq 2500. To normalize quantification of the TCRbeta repertoire, the TCR libraries were built with molecular barcoding that relied on unique molecular identifiers. The public sequencing data were trimmed at Q25 with fastp and processed into clonotypes with MiXCR by TCRdb, which kept only in-frame beta chains. One record per CDR3 amino acid sequence lists the most common genes and DNA. The sample yields approximately 640,000 distinct CDR3 sequences; over 15% were counted once. The ten top clones hold around 0.96% of the sample. Sequencing used PBMCs from the stem cell graft donor, obtained from the stem cell graft. The receptors come from a human donor who donated a stem cell graft to a child with acute myeloid leukemia.

The V and J genes are TRBV18 and TRBJ1-2; D is unresolved. The V end was cut by 6 bases, the J end by 2 bases, with 10 bases between. CDR3 length equals 13 residues. Germline values: CDR1 KGHSH, CDR2 LQKENI. The CDR3 region has the DNA TGTGCCAGCTCCCAAGACAAGAACTATGGCTACACCTTC. Protein: CASSQDKNYGYTF.

The chain uses TRBV7-2 and TRBJ2-2; the match to TRBD2 covers 9 bases. V was clipped by 0 bases and J by 4 bases; unmatched bases: 9. The length of the CDR3 is 18 residues. The V gene's germline CDR1 is SGHTA and CDR2 FQGNSA. The CDR3 region has the DNA TGTGCCAGCAGCTTAGCGGTTTTAGGTAGCGGGGGCACCGGGGAGCTGTTTTTT. Encoded protein: CASSLAVLGSGGTGELFF. Full variable domain (missing parts from reference TRBV7-2 and TRBJ2-2): GAGVSQSPSNKVTEKGKDVELRCDPISGHTALYWYRQSLGQGLEFLIYFQGNSAPDKSGLPSDRFSAERTGGSVSTLTIQRTQQEDSAVYLCASSLAVLGSGGTGELFFGEGSRLTVL.

This clonotype was recorded many times. The rearrangement joins TRBV21-1 to TRBJ2-5. TRBV21-1 counts as a pseudogene. This CDR3 contains 16 residues. Written as DNA, the CDR3 is TGTGCCAGCAGCAGGACCGACGGCGAGCTCCAAGAGACCCAGTACTTC. It yields the protein CASSRTDGELQETQYF.

The sample holds many counts of this clonotype. The germline gene is not matched at one end of the junction; a read error may be the cause. The chain recombines TRBV5-1 with TRBJ2-1; D may be TRBD2 (6 bases). From germline, CDR1 is SGHRS and CDR2 YFSETQ. This CDR3 is built from 11 residues. CDR3 DNA: TGTGCCAGCAGCTTCGGGAGTGAGCAGTTCTTC. As protein: CASSFGSEQFF.

The V call is TRBV5-1, the J call TRBJ2-2; tentatively, D is TRBD1 (8 bases). Trimming removed 6 bases from V and 7 bases from J, with 19 bases in between. The CDR3 loop spans 15 amino acids. The germline gives CDR1 SGHRS, CDR2 YFSETQ. CDR3 sequence: CASTNTGGEGGELFF. CDR3 in DNA: TGCGCCAGCACGAACACAGGGGGGGAAGGCGGGGAGCTGTTTTTT.

This clonotype was observed a handful of times. The chain couples TRBV7-2 to TRBJ1-5; D unresolved. Trimming removed 1 base at V and 1 base at J, with 8 bases between. Germline V gene sequence: CDR1 SGHTA, CDR2 FQGNSA. There are 15 residues in the CDR3. The CDR3 is CASSLEPGSNQPQHF. The CDR3 DNA reads TGTGCCAGCAGCTTAGAGCCAGGAAGCAATCAGCCCCAGCATTTT.

This clonotype has ten or more counts. The chain has TRBV20-1 and TRBJ2-3; TRBD2 agrees at 12 bases. Per the germline V gene, CDR1 is DFQATT and CDR2 is SNEGSKA (reference sequence). With V trimmed by 2 bases and J by 7 bases, 10 bases remained unmatched. The CDR3 is made up of 16 amino acids. The CDR3 coding sequence is TGCAGTGCTAGAAGACTAGCGGGGGACCCCACGAATACGCAGTATTTT. This codes for CSARRLAGDPTNTQYF.

The chain combines TRBV7-2 with TRBJ1-6; no clear D. The CDR3 sequence is 17 residues long. V lost 4 bases and J lost 0, with 13 bases in between. Germline V CDR1 and CDR2: SGHTA, FQGNSA. CDR3 residues: CASSSSTASSYNSPLHF. Written as DNA, the CDR3 is TGTGCCAGCAGCTCATCGACGGCAAGCTCCTATAATTCACCCCTCCACTTT.

The gene calls are TRBV28 and TRBJ1-4, with no clear D. The germline V gene encodes CDR1 MDHEN and CDR2 SYDVKM. The V gene lost 5 bases and the J gene lost 8 bases, with 18 bases spanning the gap. This CDR3 is 15 amino acids long. The CDR3 nucleotides read TGTGCCAGCAGTCCCCGAGGCACAAGAAAGGAAAAACTGTTTTTT. It yields the protein CASSPRGTRKEKLFF.

This clonotype has more than one count but fewer than ten. This chain links TRBV7-2 with TRBJ2-6; the D is unclear. Trimming left V 0 bases short and J 4 bases short, with 10 bases between. CDR1 is SGHTA, CDR2 FQGNSA, per germline. The CDR3 consists of 16 residues. CDR3: CASSLAPHGGANVLTF. CDR3 DNA: TGTGCCAGCAGCTTAGCCCCTCATGGCGGGGCCAACGTCCTGACTTTC.

The J gene is TRBJ2-2, the V gene TRBV5-5; 9 bases line up with TRBD2. Germline CDR1 SGHKS, CDR2 YYEKEE (reference sequence). The CDR3 has 16 amino acids. V was clipped by 2 bases and J by 4 bases; unmatched bases: 6. CDR3 nucleotide sequence: TGTGCCAGCAGCTTAAGCGGGGGGCGTTTCACCGGGGAGCTGTTTTTT. Translated: CASSLSGGRFTGELFF.

This clonotype was recorded at least ten times. The V gene is TRBV5-1, the J gene TRBJ1-1; the D is unclear. The CDR3 loop spans 11 amino acids. The V end lost 0 bases, the J end lost 8 bases, and 5 bases lay between the germline ends. Germline loops: CDR1 SGHRS, CDR2 YFSETQ. CDR3 in DNA: TGCGCCAGCAGCTTGGGAGAGGAAGCTTTCTTT. Its translation is CASSLGEEAFF. The whole variable domain, remainder taken from reference TRBV5-1 and TRBJ1-1, is KAGVTQTPRYLIKTRGQQVTLSCSPISGHRSVSWYQQTPGQGLQFLFEYFSETQRNKGNFPGRFSGRQFSNSRSEMNVSTLELGDSALYLCASSLGEEAFFGQGTRLTVV.

The rearrangement joins TRBV12-3 or TRBV12-4 to TRBJ1-1; D call uncertain. The V and J ends lost 1 base and 11 bases respectively, with 11 bases between them. The CDR3 runs 12 residues. The CDR3, as DNA: TGTGCCAGCAGTTTAGATTGGAAAGTGGCTTTCTTT. As protein: CASSLDWKVAFF.

The chain has TRBV6-5 and TRBJ1-5; D unresolved. The CDR3 is 14 residues long. Germline V gene sequence: CDR1 MNHEY, CDR2 SVGAGI. V was pared by 4 bases and J by 5 bases, with 12 bases between. CDR3 DNA sequence: TGTGCCAGCAGTTTAGACAAATCCTATCAGCCCCAGCATTTT. This encodes CASSLDKSYQPQHF.

V usage is TRBV29-1 and J usage is TRBJ2-2, with 8 bases lining up with TRBD2. CDR1 and CDR2 from the germline V gene are SQVTM and ANQGSEA. The CDR3 length is 13 residues. V shed 8 bases and J 5 bases; nucleotides not matched to a gene: 7. In DNA, the CDR3 is TGCAGCTCCCGGGAGGGAGGAACCGGGGAGCTGTTTTTT. It translates to CSSREGGTGELFF.

This clonotype appeared many times. The chain employs TRBV10-3 and TRBJ1-1; 7 bases match TRBD1. Germline V lookup: CDR1 ENHRY, CDR2 SYGVKD. The CDR3 loop spans 14 amino acids. J was trimmed by 3 bases and V by 6 bases; bases with no gene match: 7. Written as DNA, the CDR3 is TGTGCCATCAGACGACAGGGTGGGGACACTGAAGCTTTCTTT. Encoded protein: CAIRRQGGDTEAFF.

This clonotype was seen more than once but under ten times. The rearrangement links TRBV25-1 to TRBJ1-1, with a possible D match to TRBD1 (6 bases). The germline V and J ends were trimmed by 6 bases and 4 bases, with 18 bases remaining between them. Germline V CDR1 and CDR2: MGHDK, SYGVNS. This CDR3 contains 15 residues. The DNA of the CDR3 is TGTGCCAGCAGATATACAGGGACTGGGGGCACTGAAGCTTTCTTT. Amino acid sequence: CASRYTGTGGTEAFF.

The rearrangement links TRBV20-1 to TRBJ2-7, with TRBD2 matching over 9 bases. This CDR3 comprises 17 residues. The germline gives CDR1 DFQATT, CDR2 SNEGSKA (reference sequence). Germline trimming cut 3 bases from V and 2 bases from J; bases unmatched to any gene: 14. The CDR3: CSASGFRGSGGPYEQYF. The CDR3 DNA sequence: TGCAGTGCTAGTGGTTTCCGAGGGAGCGGGGGGCCCTACGAGCAGTACTTC.

The V call is TRBV21-1, the J call TRBJ1-5. TRBV21-1 is a recognized pseudogene. This CDR3 has 15 amino acids. The CDR3: CASSLALEGNQPQHF. The CDR3 bases are TGTGCCAGCAGCCTTGCCCTGGAGGGAAATCAGCCCCAGCATTTT.

The V call is TRBV5-1, the J call TRBJ2-3, with 10 bases aligning to TRBD2. J was trimmed by 3 bases and V by 1 base; bases with no gene match: 2. This CDR3 has 15 amino acids. From germline, CDR1 is SGHRS and CDR2 YFSETQ. This CDR3 is CASSLLLAGTDTQYF. The CDR3 region has the DNA TGCGCCAGCAGCTTGCTACTAGCGGGGACAGATACGCAGTATTTT.

A few counts support this clonotype. CDR3 coding DNA: TGCAGTGCTAGAGATCTCCCAGGGGTTGGTTTGGAGACCCAGTACTTC. It translates to CSARDLPGVGLETQYF. The V call is TRBV20-1, the J call TRBJ2-5; possible D gene TRBD1, 6 bases. V lost 0 bases and J 5 bases, leaving 19 bases between the germline ends. The CDR3 length is 16 residues. Germline assignment: CDR1 DFQATT and CDR2 SNEGSKA (reference sequence).

This rearrangement joins TRBV7-8 to TRBJ2-1; TRBD2 is a possible D gene (5 bases). The CDR3 runs 18 residues. The V and J ends lost 4 bases and 0 bases respectively, with 19 bases between them. Germline-derived CDR1 and CDR2 are SGHVS and FQNEAQ. The CDR3 is CASSYEDWRPSSYNEQFF. The CDR3 DNA sequence: TGTGCCAGCAGCTACGAGGACTGGCGGCCCAGCTCCTACAATGAGCAGTTCTTC.

The chain joins TRBV7-3 to TRBJ1-5, with D uncertain. V was pared by 6 bases and J by 5 bases, with 14 bases between. Germline values: CDR1 SGHTA, CDR2 FQGTGA. This CDR3 region has 14 residues. As DNA, the CDR3 is TGTGCCAGCAGTCCCGGAGGTGGAGATCAGCCCCAGCATTTT. Translated: CASSPGGGDQPQHF.

As DNA, the CDR3 is TGTGCCAGCAGCTTAGAAGGGGGGACCAACTATGGCTACACCTTC. Translating it yields CASSLEGGTNYGYTF. The rearrangement joins TRBV7-2 to TRBJ1-2, with D tentatively TRBD1 (6 bases). Deletions cut 1 base from V and 2 bases from J, with 11 bases between. This CDR3 has 15 residues. Germline-derived CDR1 and CDR2 are SGHTA and FQGNSA. The variable domain in full, completed from reference TRBV7-2 and TRBJ1-2, reads GAGVSQSPSNKVTEKGKDVELRCDPISGHTALYWYRQSLGQGLEFLIYFQGNSAPDKSGLPSDRFSAERTGGSVSTLTIQRTQQEDSAVYLCASSLEGGTNYGYTFGSGTRLTVV.

With respect to this clonotype: This may stem from a read error, because a much larger clone lies one nucleotide away. The chain joins TRBV7-2 to TRBJ2-1; 7 positions agree with TRBD2. V was pared by 5 bases and J by 10 bases, with 8 bases of the junction left unmatched. The CDR3 runs to 13 residues. CDR1 is SGHTA and CDR2 is FQGNSA in the germline V gene. The CDR3 protein is CASSRPKRGEQFF. The CDR3 DNA reads as TGTGCCAGCAGCCGCCCAAAGCGGGGCGAGCAGTTCTTC. Combining the CDR3 with reference TRBV7-2 and TRBJ2-1 gives the whole variable domain GAGVSQSPSNKVTEKGKDVELRCDPISGHTALYWYRQSLGQGLEFLIYFQGNSAPDKSGLPSDRFSAERTGGSVSTLTIQRTQQEDSAVYLCASSRPKRGEQFFGPGTRLTVL.

This clonotype was seen many times. The chain uses TRBV6-1 and TRBJ1-5; 8 bases are shared with TRBD1. Germline V gives CDR1 MNHNS, CDR2 SASEGT. V dropped 5 bases and J dropped 1; count of bases not matched to a gene: 7. This CDR3 is 16 amino acids long. The CDR3 DNA sequence: TGTGCCAGCAGTAAGTCAGGGGGCCTGAGCAATCAGCCCCAGCATTTT. Translating it yields CASSKSGGLSNQPQHF.

This clonotype occurred many times. V and J are TRBV20-1 and TRBJ2-7, with 7 bases fitting TRBD1. Germline V lookup: CDR1 DFQATT, CDR2 SNEGSKA (reference sequence). The CDR3 is made up of 12 amino acids. Written as DNA, the CDR3 is TGCAGCCCCGGGACAGAGATCTACGAGCAGTACGTC. Translating gives CSPGTEIYEQYV.

This clonotype was seen repeatedly, ten times or more. This rearrangement joins TRBV6-5 to TRBJ2-7; TRBD1 might be the D (8 bases). Germline CDR1 and CDR2: MNHEY and SVGAGI. V lost 4 bases, J lost 2 bases, and 15 bases lay in between. The CDR3 consists of 15 residues. The CDR3 spells CASSWEQGGTYEQYF. DNA for the CDR3: TGTGCCAGCAGTTGGGAACAGGGGGGGACCTACGAGCAGTACTTC.